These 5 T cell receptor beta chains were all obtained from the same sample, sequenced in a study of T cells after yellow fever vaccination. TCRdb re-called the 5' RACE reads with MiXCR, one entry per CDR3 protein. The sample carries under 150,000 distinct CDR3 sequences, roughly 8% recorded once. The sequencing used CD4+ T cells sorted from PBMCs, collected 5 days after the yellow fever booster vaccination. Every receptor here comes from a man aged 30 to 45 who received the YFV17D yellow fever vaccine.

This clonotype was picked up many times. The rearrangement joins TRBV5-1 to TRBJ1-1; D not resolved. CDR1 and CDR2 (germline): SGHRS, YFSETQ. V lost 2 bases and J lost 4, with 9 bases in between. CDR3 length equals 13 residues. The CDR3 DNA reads TGCGCCAGCAGCTTCCTGGGAGCCACTGAAGCTTTCTTT. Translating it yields CASSFLGATEAFF.

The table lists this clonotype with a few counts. CDR3: CASRSEGLAARTDTSGANVLTF. CDR3 in DNA: TGTGCCAGCAGATCCGAGGGTTTAGCAGCGAGGACAGATACATCTGGGGCCAACGTCCTGACTTTC. The J gene is TRBJ2-6, the V gene TRBV7-3; D is perhaps TRBD1 (6 bases). Trimming shortened V by 6 bases and J by 1 base, and 31 bases separated the two germline ends. The CDR3 has 22 amino acids. CDR1 SGHTA and CDR2 FQGTGA come from the germline V gene.

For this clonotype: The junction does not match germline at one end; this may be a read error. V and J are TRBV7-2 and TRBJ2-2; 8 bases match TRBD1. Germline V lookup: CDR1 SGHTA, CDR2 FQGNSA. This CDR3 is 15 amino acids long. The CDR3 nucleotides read TGTGCCAGCAGCCAAGGACAGGGTCACACCAGGGAGCTGTTTTTT. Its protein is CASSQGQGHTRELFF.

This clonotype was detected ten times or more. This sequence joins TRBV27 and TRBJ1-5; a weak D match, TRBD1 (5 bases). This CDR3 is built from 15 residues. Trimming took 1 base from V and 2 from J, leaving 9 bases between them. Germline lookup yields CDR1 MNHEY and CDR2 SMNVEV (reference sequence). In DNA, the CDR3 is TGTGCCAGCAGTTTATTGGCGGGGGGCAATCAGCCCCAGCATTTT. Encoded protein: CASSLLAGGNQPQHF.

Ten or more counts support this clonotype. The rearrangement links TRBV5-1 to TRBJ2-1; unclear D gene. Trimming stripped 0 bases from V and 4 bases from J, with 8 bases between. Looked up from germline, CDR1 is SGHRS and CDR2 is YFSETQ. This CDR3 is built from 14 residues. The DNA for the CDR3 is TGCGCCAGCAGCTTGGTAACAGCTTACAATGAGCAGTTCTTC. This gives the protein CASSLVTAYNEQFF.